Listed here are 14 T cell receptor beta chains from one sample, sequenced in a study of blood T cell repertoires in COVID-19. The method was immunoSEQ multiplex PCR; TCRdb's version includes in-frame clones alone and lacks a portion of them. The table shows 200,000 to 300,000 clones, with around 86% occurring only once. The specimen sequenced was peripheral blood. The receptors here all came from a woman aged 70-85 years with active or convalescent COVID-19.

This clone was seen a handful of times. The chain links TRBV6-5 to TRBJ2-1; 8 positions match TRBD2. Trimming took 6 bases from V and 3 from J; bases not matched to a gene: 7. This CDR3 has 15 residues. Germline assignment: CDR1 MNHEY and CDR2 SVGAGI. The CDR3 region has the DNA TGTGCCAGCAGGGACGGGGGGGCTTTCTACAATGAGCAGTTCTTC. Protein sequence: CASRDGGAFYNEQFF.

This clone was seen only once. The V and J genes are TRBV10-2 and TRBJ1-1; the match to TRBD1 covers 8 bases. Germline lookup yields CDR1 WSHSY and CDR2 SAAADI. With 4 bases clipped from V and 0 bases from J, the junction kept 10 bases outside the gene matches. This CDR3 spans 17 amino acids. This CDR3 reads CASSGSNQGAMNTEAFF. The CDR3 DNA is TGCGCCAGCAGTGGGAGTAACCAGGGGGCGATGAACACTGAAGCTTTCTTT.

This chain connects TRBV27 to TRBJ1-1, with 7 bases that match TRBD1. V shed 6 bases and J 5 bases; nucleotides not matched to a gene: 6. This CDR3 is 13 amino acids long. Germline CDR1 is MNHEY and CDR2 is SMNVEV (reference sequence). CDR3 DNA: TGTGCCAGCAGAAAGGGGGCGAGTACTGAAGCTTTCTTT. This gives the protein CASRKGASTEAFF.

V and J are TRBV11-1 and TRBJ1-4; a possible D gene is TRBD1 (6 bases). CDR1 is SGHAT and CDR2 is FQDESV in the germline V gene (reference sequence). V gave up 8 bases and J gave up 0 bases, with 13 bases separating them. This CDR3 spans 15 amino acids. The CDR3 loop reads CASQGSVATNEKLFF. CDR3 nucleotides: TGTGCCAGCCAGGGGTCTGTTGCAACTAATGAAAAACTGTTTTTT.

The chain uses TRBV7-6 and TRBJ1-1; TRBD1 aligns across 7 bases. V trimming: 5 bases; J trimming: 1 base; junction bases outside the gene matches: 7. The CDR3 has 15 residues. CDR1 and CDR2 (germline): SGHVS, FNYEAQ. The CDR3 spells CASSREQGENTEAFF. CDR3 bases: TGTGCCAGCAGCCGAGAGCAGGGGGAGAACACTGAAGCTTTCTTT.

The chain uses TRBV5-8 and TRBJ1-1, with D hard to call. Trimming took 4 bases from V and 1 from J, leaving 14 bases between them. The germline CDR1 and CDR2 sequences are SGHTS and YDEGEE. The CDR3 contains 15 residues. CDR3 DNA: TGTGCCAGCAGCCTTGGTTTGGCTCCGAACACTGAAGCTTTCTTT. Protein: CASSLGLAPNTEAFF.

The rearrangement uses TRBV6-2 or TRBV6-3 and TRBJ2-7; maybe TRBD1 (5 bases). Trimming stripped 2 bases from V and 4 bases from J, with 12 bases between. The length of the CDR3 is 14 residues. Germline V gene lookup returns CDR1 MNHEY and CDR2 SVGEGT. CDR3 amino acids: CASSYPGWEYEQYF. The CDR3 DNA sequence: TGTGCCAGCAGTTACCCAGGGTGGGAATACGAGCAGTACTTC.

This chain links TRBV19 with TRBJ1-1, with D hard to call. From germline, CDR1 is LNHDA and CDR2 SQIVND (reference sequence). The CDR3 sequence is 13 residues long. Trimming took off 7 bases at V and 7 bases at J, with 16 bases between the two ends. The CDR3 nucleotides are TGTGCCAGTACCTTTGCGGGGAGCGGTGAAGCTTTCTTT. Its protein product is CASTFAGSGEAFF.

There are a few counts of this clone. The V call is TRBV7-2, the J call TRBJ2-2; D may be TRBD2 (6 bases). Germline CDR1 SGHTA, CDR2 FQGNSA. Trimming shortened V by 5 bases and J by 6 bases, and 16 bases separated the two germline ends. This CDR3 comprises 15 residues. In nucleotides, the CDR3 is TGTGCCAGCAGCCCGCTTCGAACGGGGGCCGGGGAGCTGTTTTTT. Encoded protein: CASSPLRTGAGELFF.

The CDR3 region is CASSSPRAGTEGNTIYF. The CDR3, as DNA: TGTGCCAGCAGCTCCCCCCGGGCGGGGACAGAGGGAAACACCATATATTTT. The chain has TRBV11-2 and TRBJ1-3; TRBD1 aligns across 7 bases. With 4 bases clipped from V and 4 bases from J, the junction kept 13 bases outside the gene matches. Germline CDR1 reads SGHAT; CDR2 reads FQNNGV. The CDR3 contains 17 residues.

This clone was counted only a few times. The chain combines TRBV9 with TRBJ2-7, with TRBD1 matching 7 bases. CDR1 and CDR2 (germline): SGDLS, YYNGEE. V shed 6 bases and J 6 bases; nucleotides not matched to a gene: 6. The CDR3 sequence is 12 residues long. The CDR3 region is CASNRGSSEQYF. CDR3 coding DNA: TGTGCCAGCAACAGGGGCTCGTCCGAGCAGTACTTC.

Regarding this clone: In the same sample, other DNA sequences code for this CDR3. The CDR3 region has the DNA TGTGCCAGCAGCCGCAACCGGGTCGAGCAGTACTTC. Its protein product is CASSRNRVEQYF. V and J are TRBV7-2 and TRBJ2-7; D call uncertain. The V and J ends lost 5 bases and 6 bases respectively, with 11 bases between them. The germline V gene encodes CDR1 SGHTA and CDR2 FQGNSA. The CDR3 extends over 12 amino acids.

Details on this clone: The same CDR3 arises from other DNA sequences in this sample as well. This rearrangement joins TRBV7-8 to TRBJ1-6; D perhaps matches TRBD1 (6 bases). V lost 1 base and J lost 7, with 11 bases in between. The CDR3 loop spans 15 amino acids. Germline V CDR1 and CDR2: SGHVS, FQNEAQ. CDR3: CASSLGGGGNSPLHF. CDR3 DNA sequence: TGTGCCAGCAGCTTAGGGGGGGGCGGGAATTCACCCCTCCACTTT.

The chain has TRBV7-9 and TRBJ2-1; D not certain. The CDR3 is 12 amino acids. V was shortened by 8 bases and J by 8 bases, with 13 bases between the two germline ends. The V gene's germline CDR1 is SEHNR and CDR2 FQNEAQ (reference sequence). The CDR3 bases are TGTGCCAGCGCCCTAAGCCGGGATGAGCAGTTCTTC. Translation: CASALSRDEQFF.